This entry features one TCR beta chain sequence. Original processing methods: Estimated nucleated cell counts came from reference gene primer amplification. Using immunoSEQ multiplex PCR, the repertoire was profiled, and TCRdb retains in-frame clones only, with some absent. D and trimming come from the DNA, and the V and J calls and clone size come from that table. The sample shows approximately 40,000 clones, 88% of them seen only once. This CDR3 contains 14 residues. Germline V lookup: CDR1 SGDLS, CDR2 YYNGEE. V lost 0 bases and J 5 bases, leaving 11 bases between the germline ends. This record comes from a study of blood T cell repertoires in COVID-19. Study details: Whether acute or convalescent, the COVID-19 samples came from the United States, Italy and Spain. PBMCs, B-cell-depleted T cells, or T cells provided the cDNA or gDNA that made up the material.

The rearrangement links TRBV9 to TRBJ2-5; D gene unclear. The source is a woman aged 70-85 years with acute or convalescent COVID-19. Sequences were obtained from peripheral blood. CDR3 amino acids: CASSVDVGMETQYF. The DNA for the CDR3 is TGTGCCAGCAGCGTAGATGTGGGCATGGAGACCCAGTACTTC.